The 11 T cell receptor beta chains in this list originate from one sample, sequenced in a study of T-cell reconstitution after alpha-beta-depleted transplantation in children. The TCRbeta library was prepared with unique molecular identifiers. TCRdb fed the PCR reads into MiXCR, producing one record per CDR3 protein. Of a few hundred thousand distinct CDR3 sequences in the sample, approximately 10% were seen once. The sequencing used PBMCs from the stem cell graft donor, collected from the stem cell graft. These receptors all come from a human donor who donated a stem cell graft to a child with acute lymphoblastic leukemia.

This clonotype was found many times. The chain combines TRBV21-1 with TRBJ2-7; the table names TRBD2, a call not compared with the DNA. TRBV21-1 counts as a pseudogene. The CDR3 totals 17 residues. CDR3 nucleotide sequence: TGTGCCAGCACCCAGACTAGCGGGAGGTTAAGCTCCTACGAGCAGTACTTC. It translates to CASTQTSGRLSSYEQYF.

This clonotype was counted many times. This chain uses TRBV4-3 with TRBJ2-7, with TRBD2 identical over 8 bases. With V trimmed by 1 base and J by 5 bases, 7 bases remained unmatched. The length of the CDR3 is 15 residues. Germline CDR1 is LGHNA and CDR2 is YSLEER. CDR3 coding DNA: TGCGCCAGCAGCCAAGGTAGCGGGATGGTGGACGAGCAGTACTTC. Amino acid sequence: CASSQGSGMVDEQYF.

The chain has TRBV10-1 and TRBJ2-2; 7 bases are shared with TRBD1. Germline-derived CDR1 and CDR2 are WNHNN and SYGVQD (reference sequence). The CDR3 runs 15 residues. Trimming removed 0 bases from V and 7 bases from J; junction bases left unmatched: 5. This chain's CDR3 is CASSESAQGFGELFF. The CDR3 DNA sequence: TGCGCCAGCAGTGAGTCAGCACAGGGGTTCGGGGAGCTGTTTTTT.

This clonotype was recorded at least ten times. This chain joins TRBV4-3 and TRBJ1-4; D remains ambiguous. This CDR3 spans 12 amino acids. Germline CDR1 reads LGHNA; CDR2 reads YSLEER. The V and J ends lost 0 bases and 6 bases respectively, with 2 bases between them. In DNA form, the CDR3 reads TGCGCCAGCAGCCAAGATGATGAAAAACTGTTTTTT. It translates to CASSQDDEKLFF.

A few counts support this clonotype. The chain has TRBV27 and TRBJ2-5, with 7 nucleotides matching TRBD2. The CDR3 sequence is 15 residues long. Germline trimming cut 3 bases from V and 5 bases from J; bases unmatched to any gene: 9. Germline V lookup: CDR1 MNHEY, CDR2 SMNVEV (reference sequence). The CDR3 reads CASSFGGRGRETQYF. The CDR3 bases are TGTGCCAGCAGTTTCGGCGGGAGAGGTCGCGAGACCCAGTACTTC.

In this sample, this clonotype turned up many times. The rearrangement joins TRBV27 to TRBJ1-5; the D gene is possibly TRBD1 (6 bases). Trimming took off 5 bases at V and 1 base at J, with 12 bases between the two ends. The CDR3 covers 15 residues. The V gene's germline CDR1 is MNHEY and CDR2 SMNVEV (reference sequence). The CDR3 DNA follows: TGTGCCAGCAGTAAACAGGGATGGAGCAATCAGCCCCAGCATTTT. Translating it yields CASSKQGWSNQPQHF.

This chain joins TRBV13 and TRBJ2-7; a possible D gene is TRBD1 (6 bases). Germline V gene sequence: CDR1 PRHDT, CDR2 FYEKMQ (reference sequence). The CDR3 length is 14 residues. Trimming took 5 bases from V and 5 from J, leaving 16 bases between them. The CDR3 region has the DNA TGTGCCAGCAGCCCGGTCGGACAGAACAACGAGCAGTACTTC. Encoded protein: CASSPVGQNNEQYF.

V usage is TRBV5-6 and J usage is TRBJ2-1; 8 nucleotides line up with TRBD2. Per the germline V gene, CDR1 is SGHDT and CDR2 is YYEEEE. This CDR3 is 18 amino acids long. The ends lost 1 base at V and 2 bases at J; junction bases unmatched: 11. The CDR3 loop is CASSLRGGGRGAYNEQFF. The CDR3 region has the DNA TGTGCCAGCAGCTTGCGGGGGGGCGGGAGAGGGGCCTACAATGAGCAGTTCTTC.

This clonotype appeared a few times. The chain has TRBV20-1 and TRBJ2-1, with TRBD2 identical over 9 bases. Germline V CDR1 and CDR2: DFQATT, SNEGSKA (reference sequence). This CDR3 has 15 residues. J lost 7 bases, V lost 1 base, and 8 bases had no gene match. CDR3 residues: CSARVGAGGWNEQFF. The CDR3 DNA is TGCAGTGCTAGAGTGGGGGCGGGAGGGTGGAATGAGCAGTTCTTC.

This clonotype has a count of ten or more. This chain connects TRBV7-2 to TRBJ1-1; 9 bases agree with TRBD1. CDR3 length: 14 amino acids. Germline assignment: CDR1 SGHTA and CDR2 FQGNSA. Unmatched junction bases numbered 2, after V lost 3 bases and J lost 3 bases. CDR3: CASSFDRGDTEAFF. In nucleotides, the CDR3 is TGTGCCAGCAGCTTTGACAGGGGGGACACTGAAGCTTTCTTT.

In this sample, this clonotype turned up many times. The V and J genes are TRBV12-3 or TRBV12-4 and TRBJ1-1; D not certain. The CDR3 runs 13 residues. Trimming left V 4 bases short and J 4 bases short, with 10 bases between. CDR3 loop: CASSYGPGTEAFF. In nucleotides, the CDR3 is TGTGCCAGCAGTTACGGCCCTGGCACTGAAGCTTTCTTT.